The rows below give T cell receptor beta chains drawn from one sample of a study of blood T cell repertoires in COVID-19. Produced via immunoSEQ multiplex PCR; TCRdb's table is partial and in-frame only. The table includes some 150,000 clones, about 86% detected once. Sequencing used peripheral blood. The receptors shown here come from a woman aged 55-70 years with acute or convalescent COVID-19. Each CDR3 is given with its conserved first and last residue. A D gene is named only where the DNA matches it firmly. Some rows mark clone size as missing; the rest say once, few, many or name a class of expanded clone.

size	V	D	J	DNA	CDR3
.	TRBV3-1/TRBV3-2	TRBD1	TRBJ1-6	TGTGCCAGCAGCCAAGATCTCAGCGGGACAGGGCAATCACCCCTCCACTTT	CASSQDLSGTGQSPLHF
once	TRBV5-4	TRBD2	TRBJ2-1	TGTGCCAGCAGCAATAGCGGGGGGGCTTACAATGAGCAGTTCTTC	CASSNSGGAYNEQFF
.	TRBV5-1	TRBD1	TRBJ2-7	TGCGCCAGCAGCTTGGGATCCAGGGGGTCCTACGAGCAGTACTTC	CASSLGSRGSYEQYF
few	TRBV30	.	TRBJ2-7	TGTGCCTGGAGTGAACAGGGCTACGAGCAGTACTTC	CAWSEQGYEQYF
.	TRBV6-6	TRBD2	TRBJ2-2	TGTGCCAGCAGTCGCCGCCCGGGACTAGCGGGCCCCCACCGGGAGCTGTTTTTT	CASSRRPGLAGPHRELFF
.	TRBV12-3/TRBV12-4	TRBD1	TRBJ1-2	TGTGCCAGCGGTAATCTGACAGGGCATGGCTACACCTTC	CASGNLTGHGYTF
.	TRBV11-2	.	TRBJ1-4	TGTGCCAGCAGCCAACGGTGGGGGGTGGGGGAAAAACTGTTTTTT	CASSQRWGVGEKLFF
once	TRBV27	TRBD2	TRBJ2-7	TGTGCCAGCAGGAGGACTAGTTCGTTGGGCGAGCAGTACTTC	CASRRTSSLGEQYF
.	TRBV16	.	TRBJ1-5	TGTGCCAGCAGCCCCGGACTGAGCAATCAGCCCCAGCATTTT	CASSPGLSNQPQHF
.	TRBV10-1	.	TRBJ2-5	TGCGCCAGCAGTGACGGTACGGAGACCCAGTACTTC	CASSDGTETQYF
many	TRBV6-5	TRBD2	TRBJ2-5	TGTGCCAGCAGCACGGGACTAGGGCGGCAAGAGACCCAGTACTTC	CASSTGLGRQETQYF
.	TRBV7-9	TRBD2	TRBJ2-1	TGTGCCAGCAGCCCGGGACTAGGGTCCTACAATGAGCAGTTCTTC	CASSPGLGSYNEQFF
few	TRBV10-3	TRBD2	TRBJ2-1	TGTGCCATCGGGACTAGCGGGGGTGAGCAGTTCTTC	CAIGTSGGEQFF
.	TRBV2	.	TRBJ1-1	TGTGCCACCCCGAAGCCGAGAAACACTGAAGCTTTCTTT	CATPKPRNTEAFF
.	TRBV5-1	TRBD2	TRBJ2-3	TGCGCCAGCAGGATAACTAGCGGGGCTCCGCTGACAGATACGCAGTATTTT	CASRITSGAPLTDTQYF
.	TRBV29-1	TRBD1	TRBJ2-7	TGCAGCGTGGCTGACAGGGGCGCGTACCTTTACGAGCAGTACTTC	CSVADRGAYLYEQYF
.	TRBV6-2/TRBV6-3	TRBD1	TRBJ1-5	TGTGCCAGCAACCCGACAGGGGGCGGGTTTGGCAATCAGCCCCAGCATTTT	CASNPTGGGFGNQPQHF
once	TRBV21-1	.	TRBJ2-3	TGTGCCAGCAGCAAAGGTGGACTGCGGGGGGGCCCAGATACGCAGTATTTT	CASSKGGLRGGPDTQYF
.	TRBV29-1	TRBD1	TRBJ2-1	TGCAGCGTGACCGGGACAGGGTACAATGAGCAGTTCTTC	CSVTGTGYNEQFF
.	TRBV7-3	.	TRBJ1-6	TGTGCCAGCAGCTTCCCGGGGTCACCCCTCCACTTT	CASSFPGSPLHF
.	TRBV19	TRBD2	TRBJ2-7	TGTGCCAGTAGTAGCGGGGGGGCCTACGAGCAGTACTTC	CASSSGGAYEQYF
.	TRBV19	.	TRBJ2-7	TGTGCCAGTAGTATAGGGGAAAGGGGTCGAGCCTACGAGCAGTACTTC	CASSIGERGRAYEQYF
.	TRBV28	TRBD2	TRBJ2-5	TGTGCCAGCAGTTTCGGGAGGGGCTGGGGGGAGACCCAGTACTTC	CASSFGRGWGETQYF
.	TRBV18	.	TRBJ2-1	TGTGCCAGCTCACGCGGGGGCTCGCAGTTCTTC	CASSRGGSQFF
.	TRBV13	.	TRBJ2-7	TGTGCCAGCAGCCCTTGGACACCCGGGGGACCCTACGAGCAGTACTTC	CASSPWTPGGPYEQYF
once	TRBV29-1	.	TRBJ2-1	TGCAGCGTTGAAGACACCCGACAGACCATCTCGAATGAGCAGTTCTTC	CSVEDTRQTISNEQFF
.	TRBV30	TRBD1	TRBJ1-5	TGTGCCTGGAGCGGACAGGGGACCGATCAGCCCCAGCATTTT	CAWSGQGTDQPQHF
.	TRBV6-5	TRBD1	TRBJ1-1	TGTGCCAGCAGTTCCGGGACAGGGACCATGAACACTGAAGCTTTCTTT	CASSSGTGTMNTEAFF
.	TRBV3-1/TRBV3-2	TRBD1	TRBJ2-1	TGTGCCAGCAGCCAAGTTTTCAGGGGGCGGAATGAGCAGTTCTTC	CASSQVFRGRNEQFF
.	TRBV13	TRBD1	TRBJ1-6	TGTGCCAGCAGCTTGGGACAGGGGAGGTATGGCAATAATTCACCCCTCCACTTT	CASSLGQGRYGNNSPLHF
.	TRBV7-9	.	TRBJ1-3	TGTGCCAGCAGCCAAAACTCCGGGGGAGGAAACACCATATATTTT	CASSQNSGGGNTIYF
.	TRBV9	.	TRBJ2-1	TGTGCCAGCAGCGTAGGGGACTGGTCGTACAATGAGCAGTTCTTC	CASSVGDWSYNEQFF
.	TRBV2	.	TRBJ2-5	TGTGCCAGCAGGCCGAGGTACCAAGAGACCCAGTACTTC	CASRPRYQETQYF
.	TRBV5-1	TRBD2	TRBJ2-3	TGCGCCAGCAGCCTAGGGACTAGCGGGGGCACAGATACGCAGTATTTT	CASSLGTSGGTDTQYF
.	TRBV20-1	TRBD2	TRBJ2-3	TGCAGTGCTAGTCCCGGGGGGGCCCTAGGTACGCAGTATTTT	CSASPGGALGTQYF
.	TRBV5-1	.	TRBJ1-4	TGCGCCAGCAGCTTGGCCAGTAATGAAAAACTGTTTTTT	CASSLASNEKLFF
once	TRBV28	TRBD2	TRBJ2-3	TGTGCCAGCAGAGACAGAGCGGGGGGCCCCGCCGGTACGCAGTATTTT	CASRDRAGGPAGTQYF
.	TRBV28	.	TRBJ2-7	TGTGCCAGTCCCTTTGCCCGCTACTACGAGCAGTACTTC	CASPFARYYEQYF
.	TRBV6-1	TRBD1	TRBJ1-3	TGTGCCAGCAGTGACTGGGCAGGGGGTTTTGGTGGAAACACCATATATTTT	CASSDWAGGFGGNTIYF
few	TRBV5-1	TRBD1	TRBJ1-5	TGCGCCAGCCGCTCCGGGACAGGGTCGGGGCCCCAGCATTTT	CASRSGTGSGPQHF
.	TRBV14	TRBD1	TRBJ1-2	TGTGCCAGCAGCCACCCGGGACAGGGGAATTCTGGCTACACCTTC	CASSHPGQGNSGYTF